A single sample is the source of the 21 T cell receptor beta chains below, sequenced in a study of blood T cells in healthy people across ages. PCR was performed a second time for roughly 7 to 11 cycles using a sample-barcoded 5' primer and a J-beta primer mix. One entry per CDR3 protein results from TCRdb running MiXCR on the 5' RACE reads. The data contain approximately 900,000 distinct CDR3 sequences, about 29% of them seen just once; the ten biggest clones take up roughly a tenth. The same data also contributed to another study, on T cells of mothers and their children.

The sequenced sample consisted of blood. The source of these receptors is a woman in her thirties or forties in good health.

The chain couples TRBV11-2 to TRBJ2-3; no reliable D call. Germline assignment: CDR1 SGHAT and CDR2 FQNNGV. The CDR3 runs to 12 residues. Trimming took off 5 bases at V and 4 bases at J, with 7 bases between the two ends. CDR3 region: CASSIGADTQYF. CDR3 bases: TGTGCCAGCAGCATCGGAGCAGATACGCAGTATTTT. Using reference TRBV11-2 and TRBJ2-3 for the parts outside the CDR3, the full variable domain is EAGVAQSPRYKIIEKRQSVAFWCNPISGHATLYWYQQILGQGPKLLIQFQNNGVVDDSQLPKDRFSAERLKGVDSTLKIQPAKLEDSAVYLCASSIGADTQYFGPGTRLTVL.

V gene TRBV9 combines with J gene TRBJ2-5; D is possibly TRBD1 or TRBD2 (5 bases each). The V and J ends lost 4 bases and 3 bases respectively, with 16 bases between them. The germline CDR1 and CDR2 sequences are SGDLS and YYNGEE. The CDR3 runs 15 residues. CDR3 in DNA: TGTGCCAGCAGCTCGGGGCTATCCCTGGAAGAGACCCAGTACTTC. It is translated as CASSSGLSLEETQYF.

The V call is TRBV7-2, the J call TRBJ2-5, with a tentative D call TRBD2 (6 bases). The CDR3 contains 16 residues. Germline V gives CDR1 SGHTA, CDR2 FQGNSA. Trimming pared 5 bases from V and 2 bases from J, leaving 18 bases between. Written as DNA, the CDR3 is TGTGCCAGCAGCATTGGACTACAAAGTCTTCAAGAGACCCAGTACTTC. This translates into CASSIGLQSLQETQYF.

Ten or more counts support this clonotype. The CDR3 DNA reads as TGTGCCAGCTCACCACCGGGGACAGAAGAGACCCAGTACTTC. Its protein product is CASSPPGTEETQYF. The chain is built from TRBV18 and TRBJ2-5, with 7 bases identical to TRBD1. V was clipped by 0 bases and J by 3 bases; unmatched bases: 1. This CDR3 is built from 14 residues. Germline loops: CDR1 KGHSH, CDR2 LQKENI. The full variable domain, with the rest looked up from reference TRBV18 and TRBJ2-5, is NAGVMQNPRHLVRRRGQEARLRCSPMKGHSHVYWYRQLPEEGLKFMVYLQKENIIDESGMPKERFSAEFPKEGPSILRIQQVVRGDSAAYFCASSPPGTEETQYFGPGTRLLVL.

This clonotype was observed at least ten times. The chain carries TRBV5-6 and TRBJ2-7, with D maybe TRBD1 (5 bases). V was clipped by 3 bases and J by 2 bases, with 9 bases between them. The germline CDR1 and CDR2 sequences are SGHDT and YYEEEE. There are 13 residues in the CDR3. CDR3 sequence reads: CASSSDMAYEQYF. In DNA, the CDR3 is TGTGCCAGCAGCTCGGACATGGCCTACGAGCAGTACTTC.

This clonotype was found many times. The chain is built from TRBV9 and TRBJ1-1, with 9 bases that match TRBD1. With V trimmed by 0 bases and J by 4 bases, 7 bases remained unmatched. The CDR3 has 16 residues. Germline assignment: CDR1 SGDLS and CDR2 YYNGEE. The chain's CDR3 is CASSVGQGGLGTEAFF. The CDR3 nucleotides are TGTGCCAGCAGCGTAGGACAGGGGGGCTTGGGCACTGAAGCTTTCTTT. Supplemented by reference TRBV9 and TRBJ1-1, the full variable domain reads DSGVTQTPKHLITATGQRVTLRCSPRSGDLSVYWYQQSLDQGLQFLIQYYNGEERAKGNILERFSAQQFPDLHSELNLSSLELGDSALYFCASSVGQGGLGTEAFFGQGTRLTVV.

This clonotype was recorded only once. V is TRBV6-2 or TRBV6-3 and J is TRBJ2-2; 10 nucleotides match TRBD1. The germline gives CDR1 MNHEY, CDR2 SVGEGT. J lost 4 bases, V lost 2 bases, and 4 bases had no gene match. The CDR3 contains 16 residues. In DNA form, the CDR3 reads TGTGCCAGCAGTTACGGGGGGACAGGGGCCACCGGGGAGCTGTTTTTT. The encoded protein is CASSYGGTGATGELFF.

V gene TRBV27 combines with J gene TRBJ2-3; 10 nucleotides agree with TRBD1. The length of the CDR3 is 16 residues. CDR1 MNHEY and CDR2 SMNVEV come from the germline V gene (reference sequence). J was trimmed by 0 bases and V by 3 bases; bases with no gene match: 3. CDR3 sequence reads: CASSFGTGDSTDTQYF. In DNA form, the CDR3 reads TGTGCCAGCAGTTTCGGGACAGGGGATAGCACAGATACGCAGTATTTT.

This clonotype was observed many times. For the CDR3, the DNA is TGTGCCAGCAGTTTTGCGCGGACAACTAATGAAAAACTGTTTTTT. Amino acids: CASSFARTTNEKLFF. V and J are TRBV12-3 or TRBV12-4 and TRBJ1-4; D gene unclear. CDR3 length: 15 residues. The V end lost 3 bases, the J end lost 0 bases, and 8 bases lay between the germline ends.

The sample holds a few counts of this clonotype. This chain links TRBV7-6 with TRBJ1-1, with D maybe TRBD1 (6 bases). Germline V gives CDR1 SGHVS, CDR2 FNYEAQ. CDR3 length: 15 residues. V was trimmed by 6 bases and J by 6 bases, leaving 20 bases between them. CDR3 sequence: CASSRGARKGAEAFF. As DNA, the CDR3 is TGTGCCAGCAGTAGGGGGGCTAGAAAGGGTGCTGAAGCTTTCTTT.

The rearrangement uses TRBV20-1 and TRBJ1-2, with unresolved D. CDR1 DFQATT and CDR2 SNEGSKA come from the germline V gene (reference sequence). V was trimmed by 5 bases and J by 4 bases, leaving 14 bases between them. This CDR3 contains 13 residues. The CDR3, as DNA: TGCAGTGCTCGTACAGAGGACCTCTATGGCTACACCTTC. It specifies CSARTEDLYGYTF.

The chain uses TRBV7-2 and TRBJ2-5, with 9 bases matching TRBD2. The CDR3 extends over 17 amino acids. V shed 4 bases, J shed 2 bases, and the junction held 11 bases outside the gene matches. The germline V gene encodes CDR1 SGHTA and CDR2 FQGNSA. The CDR3 DNA reads TGTGCCAGCAGCTCCGGGCTGTGGCGGGGGGGGCAAGAGACCCAGTACTTC. This encodes CASSSGLWRGGQETQYF.

The chain combines TRBV3-1 with TRBJ2-7; the D gene is possibly TRBD1 (6 bases). Germline V gene sequence: CDR1 LGHDT, CDR2 YNNKEL (reference sequence). Trimming stripped 3 bases from V and 3 bases from J, with 9 bases between. This CDR3 contains 13 residues. The CDR3 sequence: CASSHGTNYEQYF. The CDR3 DNA reads as TGTGCCAGCAGCCATGGGACAAACTACGAGCAGTACTTC.

The chain is built from TRBV5-6 and TRBJ1-1; D is undetermined. The germline V gene encodes CDR1 SGHDT and CDR2 YYEEEE. The ends were cut back, 1 base at V and 0 bases at J, with 10 bases in the middle. The CDR3 is 15 residues long. CDR3 DNA: TGTGCCAGCAGCTTGAGGCAGCAAATGAACACTGAAGCTTTCTTT. It is translated as CASSLRQQMNTEAFF.

This clonotype was counted a few times. The CDR3 bases are TGTGCCAGCAGTCCACGACATCGGGGCGCTGAAGCTTTCTTT. Translated, it gives CASSPRHRGAEAFF. V gene TRBV12-3 or TRBV12-4 combines with J gene TRBJ1-1, with D perhaps matching TRBD1 (5 bases). The CDR3 runs to 14 residues. The V end lost 5 bases, the J end lost 6 bases, and 16 bases lay between the germline ends.

CDR3 in DNA: TGCAGCGTTGACGGTCTGCTCTCTGGAAACACCATATATTTT. Translated: CSVDGLLSGNTIYF. This chain connects TRBV29-1 to TRBJ1-3; D not resolved. Per the germline V gene, CDR1 is SQVTM and CDR2 is ANQGSEA. The CDR3 runs 14 residues. The V end lost 3 bases, the J end lost 0 bases, and 9 bases lay between the germline ends.

This clonotype was counted a few times. V gene TRBV2 combines with J gene TRBJ1-4, with 8 bases aligning to TRBD1. Germline V CDR1 and CDR2: SNHLY, FYNNEI. The CDR3 spans 15 residues. V lost 5 bases, J lost 7 bases, and 9 bases stayed unmatched. CDR3 region: CASSPPDRVGEKLFF. Written as DNA, the CDR3 is TGTGCCAGCAGTCCCCCGGACAGGGTGGGTGAAAAACTGTTTTTT.

The J gene is TRBJ1-1, the V gene TRBV6-1; no clear D gene. Trimming pared 8 bases from V and 0 bases from J, leaving 13 bases between. CDR3 length: 14 amino acids. The germline gives CDR1 MNHNS, CDR2 SASEGT. CDR3 protein: CASVADLMNTEAFF. CDR3 coding DNA: TGTGCCAGCGTGGCAGACCTGATGAACACTGAAGCTTTCTTT.

The rearrangement uses TRBV3-1 and TRBJ2-3, with 13 bases identical to TRBD2. This CDR3 comprises 16 residues. V trimming: 4 bases; J trimming: 6 bases; junction bases outside the gene matches: 7. Germline CDR1 is LGHDT and CDR2 is YNNKEL (reference sequence). The CDR3 sequence: CASSPTSGGNPDTQYF. The CDR3 DNA is TGTGCCAGCAGCCCGACTAGCGGGGGGAACCCGGATACGCAGTATTTT.

The J gene is TRBJ2-7, the V gene TRBV5-1; a weak D match, TRBD2 (6 bases). The CDR3 is made up of 13 amino acids. Looked up from germline, CDR1 is SGHRS and CDR2 is YFSETQ. The V and J ends lost 2 bases and 3 bases respectively, with 9 bases between them. The CDR3 spells CASSFSGYYEQYF. CDR3 DNA sequence: TGCGCCAGCAGCTTTAGCGGTTACTACGAGCAGTACTTC.

CDR3 in amino acids: CASSRAGGPNSYEQYF. The CDR3 DNA follows: TGTGCCAGCAGCAGAGCGGGGGGGCCTAACTCCTACGAGCAGTACTTC. The J gene is TRBJ2-7, the V gene TRBV7-2; TRBD2 matches at 10 bases. CDR3 length equals 16 residues. The J segment lost 0 bases and the V segment lost 5 bases, leaving 7 bases of the junction unmatched. Germline V gene sequence: CDR1 SGHTA, CDR2 FQGNSA.